Below are 28 T cell receptor beta chains sequenced from a single sample in a study of spatial heterogeneity in lung cancer. As for time point: sample taken at primary tumor resection. Whole RNA from tumor, nontumor lung or frozen PBMC was sequenced unsorted. Each CDR3 protein is one row after TCRdb ran MiXCR on the 5' RACE reads. The sample records tens of thousands of distinct CDR3 sequences, around 12% being singletons. The sample was PBMCs, taken at surgery. The receptor set was obtained from a male donor with early-stage non-small cell lung cancer.

V gene TRBV29-1 combines with J gene TRBJ2-2; D not resolved. Germline-derived CDR1 and CDR2 are SQVTM and ANQGSEA. V was shortened by 6 bases and J by 2 bases, with 10 bases between the two germline ends. The CDR3 spans 13 residues. The CDR3 DNA reads TGCAGCGTCCGAGACTCAAACACCGGGGAGCTGTTTTTT. This translates into CSVRDSNTGELFF.

The V and J genes are TRBV7-9 and TRBJ2-5; 7 bases line up with TRBD1. The ends lost 1 base at V and 3 bases at J; junction bases unmatched: 8. Germline lookup yields CDR1 SEHNR and CDR2 FQNEAQ (reference sequence). There are 16 residues in the CDR3. The CDR3 coding sequence is TGTGCCAGCAGCTTAGAAAGGGGGCGCGGTGAAGAGACCCAGTACTTC. Encoded protein: CASSLERGRGEETQYF.

A few counts support this clonotype. The chain couples TRBV20-1 to TRBJ2-7, with D perhaps given as TRBD1 or TRBD2 (5 bases each). This CDR3 is 13 amino acids long. Germline V lookup: CDR1 DFQATT, CDR2 SNEGSKA (reference sequence). Between the trimmed V and J ends, which lost 1 base and 1 base, there was a span of 8 bases. CDR3: CSARVGGSYEQYF. Written as DNA, the CDR3 is TGCAGTGCTAGAGTTGGGGGATCCTACGAGCAGTACTTC.

The sample holds many counts of this clonotype. The V and J genes are TRBV6-2 or TRBV6-3 and TRBJ2-3; D gene ambiguous. The CDR3 totals 12 residues. The V gene lost 5 bases and the J gene lost 6 bases, with 9 bases spanning the gap. Germline V gene lookup returns CDR1 MNHEY and CDR2 SVGEGT. The CDR3 reads CASSTTTDTQYF. CDR3 DNA: TGTGCCAGCAGTACGACCACGGATACGCAGTATTTT.

The sample holds a few counts of this clonotype. The chain links TRBV11-2 to TRBJ1-1; TRBD1 aligns across 7 bases. The CDR3 has 13 amino acids. V gave up 5 bases and J gave up 9 bases; unmatched junction bases: 9. Germline V CDR1 and CDR2: SGHAT, FQNNGV. CDR3 sequence reads: CASSPLTGEKAFF. The CDR3 coding sequence is TGTGCCAGCAGCCCTCTAACAGGGGAAAAAGCTTTCTTT. Supplemented by reference TRBV11-2 and TRBJ1-1, the full variable domain reads EAGVAQSPRYKIIEKRQSVAFWCNPISGHATLYWYQQILGQGPKLLIQFQNNGVVDDSQLPKDRFSAERLKGVDSTLKIQPAKLEDSAVYLCASSPLTGEKAFFGQGTRLTVV.

There are a few counts of this clonotype. The V and J genes are TRBV12-3 or TRBV12-4 and TRBJ1-6; D perhaps matches TRBD1 (5 bases). Deletions cut 4 bases from V and 9 bases from J, with 16 bases between. This CDR3 comprises 15 residues. CDR3 nucleotide sequence: TGTGCCAGCAGTTCCCGGGAAAGGGACGGTTCACCCCTCCACTTT. Protein sequence: CASSSRERDGSPLHF.

Ten or more counts support this clonotype. The chain has TRBV11-3 and TRBJ2-1, with 9 bases matching TRBD1. Germline assignment: CDR1 SGHNT and CDR2 YENEEA. The CDR3 spans 15 residues. J lost 3 bases, V lost 5 bases, and 5 bases had no gene match. CDR3 DNA: TGTGCCAGCAGCAAGGGACAGGGTCGCTACAATGAGCAGTTCTTC. This gives the protein CASSKGQGRYNEQFF.

The chain joins TRBV27 to TRBJ2-1, with 8 bases that match TRBD2. Germline V gene lookup returns CDR1 MNHEY and CDR2 SMNVEV (reference sequence). CDR3 length: 16 amino acids. The V and J ends lost 3 bases and 4 bases, in that order; junction bases with no gene match: 8. CDR3 in amino acids: CASSFRRSGVYNEQFF. The CDR3 bases are TGTGCCAGCAGTTTCAGGCGTAGCGGGGTTTACAATGAGCAGTTCTTC.

V usage is TRBV5-1 and J usage is TRBJ2-7, with a weak D call TRBD1 (5 bases). The germline gives CDR1 SGHRS, CDR2 YFSETQ. The V end lost 0 bases, the J end lost 0 bases, and 13 bases lay between the germline ends. CDR3 length equals 16 residues. The CDR3 DNA reads TGCGCCAGCAGCTTGGATCCAGGGTCGAGCTCCTACGAGCAGTACTTC. It codes for CASSLDPGSSSYEQYF.

This sequence joins TRBV3-1 and TRBJ2-1, with unresolved D. Germline assignment: CDR1 LGHDT and CDR2 YNNKEL (reference sequence). CDR3 size: 13 residues. The V end was cut by 1 base, the J end by 7 bases, with 8 bases between. The CDR3 DNA sequence: TGTGCCAGCAGCCAAGTCTTGGGGAATGAGCAGTTCTTC. Protein sequence: CASSQVLGNEQFF.

In its sample, this clonotype was seen many times. The V gene is TRBV5-1, the J gene TRBJ2-3, with D tentatively TRBD2 (6 bases). From germline, CDR1 is SGHRS and CDR2 YFSETQ. The CDR3 contains 15 residues. The V gene lost 0 bases and the J gene lost 1 base, with 9 bases spanning the gap. The CDR3 reads CASSLDGGGTDTQYF. CDR3 in DNA: TGCGCCAGCAGCTTGGACGGGGGAGGCACAGATACGCAGTATTTT.

The chain couples TRBV13 to TRBJ2-7; 7 bases match TRBD1. The CDR3 runs 13 residues. V dropped 5 bases and J dropped 5; count of bases not matched to a gene: 6. The germline V gene encodes CDR1 PRHDT and CDR2 FYEKMQ (reference sequence). This CDR3 reads CASSVGTENEQYF. As DNA, the CDR3 is TGTGCCAGCAGCGTCGGGACAGAAAACGAGCAGTACTTC.

This clonotype was detected only a few times. This chain joins TRBV7-2 and TRBJ2-3; TRBD2 aligns across 14 bases. Germline CDR1 reads SGHTA; CDR2 reads FQGNSA. The CDR3 is 16 residues long. V was clipped by 3 bases and J by 6 bases; unmatched bases: 5. CDR3 DNA: TGTGCCAGCAGCTTGCGACTAGCGGGAGGGCCGGATACGCAGTATTTT. Protein: CASSLRLAGGPDTQYF.

The genes are TRBV28 and TRBJ1-1; unclear D gene. Trimming removed 2 bases at V and 4 bases at J, with 11 bases between. Germline assignment: CDR1 MDHEN and CDR2 SYDVKM. CDR3 length: 14 residues. The CDR3 spells CASSLHPRSTEAFF. CDR3 nucleotide sequence: TGTGCCAGCAGTTTACACCCCAGGAGCACTGAAGCTTTCTTT.

This clonotype showed up many times. V usage is TRBV10-3 and J usage is TRBJ1-5; D is uncertain. Germline-derived CDR1 and CDR2 are ENHRY and SYGVKD. There are 12 residues in the CDR3. V lost 2 bases, J lost 7 bases, and 6 bases lay in between. The CDR3: CAISETLQPQHF. DNA of the CDR3: TGTGCCATCAGTGAGACTTTGCAGCCCCAGCATTTT.

This clonotype was seen repeatedly, ten times or more. CDR3 nucleotides: TGTGCCAGCACCCCGGGACAGGGATTTGAAAAACTGTTTTTT. Translated: CASTPGQGFEKLFF. The chain combines TRBV6-6 with TRBJ1-4; the match to TRBD1 covers 9 bases. There are 14 residues in the CDR3. V lost 7 bases to trimming and J lost 7 bases; unmatched junction nucleotides: 7. Germline V gives CDR1 MNHNY, CDR2 SVGAGI (reference sequence).

This clonotype appeared many times. The V call is TRBV6-2 or TRBV6-3, the J call TRBJ2-7; the match to TRBD2 covers 9 bases. The CDR3 runs to 14 residues. With 9 bases clipped from V and 2 bases from J, the junction kept 8 bases outside the gene matches. Germline values: CDR1 MNHEY, CDR2 SVGEGT. The CDR3 DNA is TGTGCCAGTCGATCGACTAGCGGAACCTACGAGCAGTACTTC. This translates into CASRSTSGTYEQYF.

This clonotype has ten or more counts. The rearrangement joins TRBV6-6 to TRBJ2-3; 8 bases fit TRBD1. V trimming: 2 bases; J trimming: 4 bases; junction bases outside the gene matches: 5. Germline V CDR1 and CDR2: MNHNY, SVGAGI (reference sequence). The CDR3 extends over 15 amino acids. The CDR3 protein is CASSYPGQGSDTQYF. As DNA, the CDR3 is TGTGCCAGCAGTTACCCCGGACAGGGTTCAGATACGCAGTATTTT.

In its sample, this clonotype was seen many times. J is TRBJ2-7 and V is TRBV10-3, with D possibly being TRBD1 (6 bases). Looked up from germline, CDR1 is ENHRY and CDR2 is SYGVKD. Trimming removed 6 bases from V and 3 bases from J, with 12 bases in between. This CDR3 comprises 13 residues. CDR3 residues: CAIRGGDLYEQYF. The CDR3 DNA reads as TGTGCCATCAGAGGGGGAGACCTCTACGAGCAGTACTTC.

This clonotype was seen only a few times. This sequence joins TRBV14 and TRBJ1-5; maybe TRBD1 (6 bases). This CDR3 has 20 residues. CDR1 is SGHDN, CDR2 FVKESK, per germline. Trimming cost V 4 bases and J 0 bases, with 25 bases left between them. The CDR3 DNA reads TGTGCCAGCAGCCGAACCCGCTCGACAGGAGAAGTGTATAGCAATCAGCCCCAGCATTTT. Its translation is CASSRTRSTGEVYSNQPQHF. The full variable domain, its missing parts supplied by reference TRBV14 and TRBJ1-5, is EAGVTQFPSHSVIEKGQTVTLRCDPISGHDNLYWYRRVMGKEIKFLLHFVKESKQDESGMPNNRFLAERTGGTYSTLKVQPAELEDSGVYFCASSRTRSTGEVYSNQPQHFGDGTRLSIL.

Only a few counts were recorded for this clonotype. This chain links TRBV10-3 with TRBJ2-4; D is undetermined. Trimming pared 6 bases from V and 9 bases from J, leaving 21 bases between. The CDR3 has 15 residues. Germline loops: CDR1 ENHRY, CDR2 SYGVKD. The CDR3 here is CAISATVDPGGIQYF. Written as DNA, the CDR3 is TGTGCCATCAGCGCGACTGTGGACCCGGGTGGCATTCAGTACTTC.

This clonotype was counted at least ten times. The chain employs TRBV7-3 and TRBJ2-1; D not certain. This CDR3 is built from 12 residues. Germline CDR1 and CDR2: SGHTA and FQGTGA. Trimming cost V 5 bases and J 10 bases, with 12 bases left between them. The chain's CDR3 is CASSHSTGEQFF. For the CDR3, the DNA is TGTGCCAGCAGCCATAGCACCGGGGAGCAGTTCTTC.

This clonotype was detected ten times or more. V usage is TRBV7-2 and J usage is TRBJ1-5, with TRBD1 as a possible D gene (6 bases). CDR1 and CDR2 from the germline V gene are SGHTA and FQGNSA. The CDR3 runs to 14 residues. Trimming removed 4 bases at V and 0 bases at J, with 7 bases between. The CDR3 sequence is CASSWGASNQPQHF. CDR3 bases: TGTGCCAGCAGCTGGGGGGCTAGCAATCAGCCCCAGCATTTT.

This clonotype appeared a few times. The gene calls are TRBV7-3 and TRBJ1-1; tentative D call: TRBD1 (5 bases). Looked up from germline, CDR1 is SGHTA and CDR2 is FQGTGA. V was clipped by 4 bases and J by 3 bases, with 15 bases between them. The CDR3 loop spans 15 amino acids. The DNA for the CDR3 is TGTGCCAGCAGCTCTCAGACAGCCCCGGACACTGAAGCTTTCTTT. This gives the protein CASSSQTAPDTEAFF.

The rearrangement links TRBV3-1 to TRBJ2-3; 7 bases are a match to TRBD1. The junction had 4 bases not matched to a gene; V was cut back by 4 bases and J by 0 bases. In germline, CDR1 is LGHDT, CDR2 YNNKEL (reference sequence). The CDR3 loop spans 15 amino acids. This chain's CDR3 is CASSRRTGSTDTQYF. The CDR3 DNA reads TGTGCCAGCAGCCGGAGGACAGGTAGCACAGATACGCAGTATTTT.

The J gene is TRBJ2-2, the V gene TRBV12-3 or TRBV12-4; 9 bases agree with TRBD1. This CDR3 region has 15 residues. Trimming at V came to 5 bases and at J to 3 bases, leaving 4 bases not matched to a gene. DNA of the CDR3: TGTGCCAGCAGTGCGAGACAGGGGGACACCGGGGAGCTGTTTTTT. The encoded protein is CASSARQGDTGELFF.

The chain combines TRBV24-1 with TRBJ2-1; D perhaps matches TRBD2 (6 bases). V lost 4 bases, J lost 6 bases, and 12 bases lay in between. The CDR3 is made up of 14 amino acids. Germline CDR1 reads KGHDR; CDR2 reads SFDVKD. The CDR3 bases are TGTGCCACCAGTGACATGGGACTCAGCAATGAGCAGTTCTTC. Its protein is CATSDMGLSNEQFF.

This chain's CDR3 is CASSLAFSADYEQYF. The CDR3 DNA reads as TGCGCCAGCAGCTTGGCCTTTAGCGCAGACTACGAGCAGTACTTC. This sequence joins TRBV5-1 and TRBJ2-7, with TRBD2 as a possible D gene (5 bases). This CDR3 contains 15 residues. Per the germline V gene, CDR1 is SGHRS and CDR2 is YFSETQ. The V and J ends lost 0 bases and 3 bases respectively, with 13 bases between them. Drawing the rest from reference TRBV5-1 and TRBJ2-7, the complete variable domain is KAGVTQTPRYLIKTRGQQVTLSCSPISGHRSVSWYQQTPGQGLQFLFEYFSETQRNKGNFPGRFSGRQFSNSRSEMNVSTLELGDSALYLCASSLAFSADYEQYFGPGTRLTVT.